A single sample is the source of the 10 T cell receptor beta chains below, sequenced in a study of T-cell reconstitution after alpha-beta-depleted transplantation in children. Unique molecular identifiers featured in how the TCRbeta library was prepared. Via MiXCR, TCRdb re-called the PCR reads, giving one row per CDR3 protein. The sample records over 150,000 distinct CDR3 sequences, 6.6% being singletons. The input for sequencing was PBMCs, taken before TCRalphabeta/CD19-depleted stem cell transplant. The receptors originated from a boy between 2 and 15 years old with acute lymphoblastic leukemia, due to receive a stem cell transplant.

This clonotype appeared many times. This chain joins TRBV28 and TRBJ1-2; D remains ambiguous. Germline CDR1 is MDHEN and CDR2 is SYDVKM. The CDR3 extends over 13 amino acids. V was cut by 3 bases and J by 4 bases, with 9 bases left in between. The CDR3 sequence is CASSLGVPYGYTF. Here the CDR3 DNA reads TGTGCCAGCAGTTTGGGAGTCCCCTATGGCTACACCTTC.

The CDR3 sequence: CASSPLGGSFGYTF. In DNA form, the CDR3 reads TGTGCCAGCAGTCCCCTCGGGGGGTCGTTTGGCTACACCTTC. The V call is TRBV12-3 or TRBV12-4, the J call TRBJ1-2; D is possibly TRBD1 (5 bases). V gave up 5 bases and J gave up 7 bases, with 17 bases separating them. The CDR3 length is 14 residues.

This clonotype was seen many times. CDR3 bases: TGTGCCAGCACCAACGACAGGGGAGCCAAAAACATTCAGTACTTC. Translation: CASTNDRGAKNIQYF. V and J are TRBV28 and TRBJ2-4; TRBD1 matches at 8 bases. V lost 7 bases, J lost 0 bases, and 5 bases stayed unmatched. Germline CDR1 and CDR2: MDHEN and SYDVKM. The CDR3 consists of 15 residues. Complete variable domain (other parts from reference TRBV28 and TRBJ2-4): DVKVTQSSRYLVKRTGEKVFLECVQDMDHENMFWYRQDPGLGLRLIYFSYDVKMKEKGDIPEGYSVSREKKERFSLILESASTNQTSMYLCASTNDRGAKNIQYFGAGTRLSVL.

The chain recombines TRBV5-1 with TRBJ1-1, with no clear D. This CDR3 region has 17 residues. The V gene's germline CDR1 is SGHRS and CDR2 YFSETQ. V was pared by 0 bases and J by 2 bases, with 17 bases between. In DNA, the CDR3 is TGCGCCAGCAGCTTGGGAAGTACGAGAAGGGAAAACACTGAAGCTTTCTTT. Its translation: CASSLGSTRRENTEAFF.

This clonotype was counted many times. The CDR3 loop reads CASSNYAGKTEAFF. The CDR3 DNA sequence: TGTGCCAGCAGTAATTACGCAGGGAAAACTGAAGCTTTCTTT. The chain joins TRBV25-1 to TRBJ1-1; D might be TRBD1 (5 bases). The V end was cut by 5 bases, the J end by 5 bases, with 15 bases between. This CDR3 spans 14 amino acids. From germline, CDR1 is MGHDK and CDR2 SYGVNS.

There are many counts of this clonotype. V usage is TRBV4-3 and J usage is TRBJ2-3; possibly TRBD2 for D (6 bases). The V gene's germline CDR1 is LGHNA and CDR2 YSLEER. This CDR3 contains 14 residues. V lost 5 bases, J lost 2 bases, and 11 bases lay in between. This chain's CDR3 is CASSRSSATDTQYF. CDR3 DNA: TGCGCCAGCAGCAGGTCTAGCGCCACAGATACGCAGTATTTT.

Note on this clonotype: A read error may produce the germline difference seen at one junction end. V gene TRBV28 combines with J gene TRBJ1-2; D perhaps matches TRBD1 (6 bases). The CDR3 length is 10 residues. Per germline, CDR1 MDHEN and CDR2 SYDVKM. CDR3 amino acids: CASSYGQSHF. The CDR3 DNA reads as TGTGCCAGCAGTTACGGACAGTCCCACTTC.

This clonotype was recorded many times. The V and J genes are TRBV20-1 and TRBJ2-5, with 7 bases lining up with TRBD1. V lost 0 bases and J lost 5; bases outside the gene matches: 6. The CDR3 spans 14 residues. The germline gives CDR1 DFQATT, CDR2 SNEGSKA (reference sequence). The CDR3, as DNA: TGCAGTGCTAGAGATACATCCAGGGGGGAGACCCAGTACTTC. Protein sequence: CSARDTSRGETQYF.

The V and J genes are TRBV12-3 or TRBV12-4 and TRBJ2-6; D is unresolved. Trimming shortened V by 3 bases and J by 0 bases, and 9 bases separated the two germline ends. The CDR3 has 16 residues. For the CDR3, the DNA is TGTGCCAGCAGTTTTGGCAGGAACTCTGGGGCCAACGTCCTGACTTTC. It yields the protein CASSFGRNSGANVLTF.

This clonotype was seen ten or more times. V usage is TRBV27 and J usage is TRBJ2-3, with 9 bases identical to TRBD1. CDR3 length: 15 amino acids. Germline trimming cut 5 bases from V and 4 bases from J; bases unmatched to any gene: 7. Germline loops: CDR1 MNHEY, CDR2 SMNVEV (reference sequence). The CDR3 protein is CASSLWTGEADTQYF. In DNA form, the CDR3 reads TGTGCCAGCAGTCTGTGGACAGGGGAGGCAGATACGCAGTATTTT.